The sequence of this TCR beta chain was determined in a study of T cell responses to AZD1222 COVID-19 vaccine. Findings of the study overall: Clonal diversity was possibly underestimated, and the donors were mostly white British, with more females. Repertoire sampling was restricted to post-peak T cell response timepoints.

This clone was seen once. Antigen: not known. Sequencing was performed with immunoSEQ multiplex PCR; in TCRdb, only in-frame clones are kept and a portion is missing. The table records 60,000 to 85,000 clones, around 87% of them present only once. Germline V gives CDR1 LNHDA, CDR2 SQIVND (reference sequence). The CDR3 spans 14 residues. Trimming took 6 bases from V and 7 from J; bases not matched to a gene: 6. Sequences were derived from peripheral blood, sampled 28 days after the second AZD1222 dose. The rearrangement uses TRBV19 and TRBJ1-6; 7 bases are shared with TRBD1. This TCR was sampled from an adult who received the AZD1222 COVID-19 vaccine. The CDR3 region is CASSPGTDNSPLHF. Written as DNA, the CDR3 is TGTGCCAGTAGCCCCGGGACAGACAATTCACCCCTCCACTTT.